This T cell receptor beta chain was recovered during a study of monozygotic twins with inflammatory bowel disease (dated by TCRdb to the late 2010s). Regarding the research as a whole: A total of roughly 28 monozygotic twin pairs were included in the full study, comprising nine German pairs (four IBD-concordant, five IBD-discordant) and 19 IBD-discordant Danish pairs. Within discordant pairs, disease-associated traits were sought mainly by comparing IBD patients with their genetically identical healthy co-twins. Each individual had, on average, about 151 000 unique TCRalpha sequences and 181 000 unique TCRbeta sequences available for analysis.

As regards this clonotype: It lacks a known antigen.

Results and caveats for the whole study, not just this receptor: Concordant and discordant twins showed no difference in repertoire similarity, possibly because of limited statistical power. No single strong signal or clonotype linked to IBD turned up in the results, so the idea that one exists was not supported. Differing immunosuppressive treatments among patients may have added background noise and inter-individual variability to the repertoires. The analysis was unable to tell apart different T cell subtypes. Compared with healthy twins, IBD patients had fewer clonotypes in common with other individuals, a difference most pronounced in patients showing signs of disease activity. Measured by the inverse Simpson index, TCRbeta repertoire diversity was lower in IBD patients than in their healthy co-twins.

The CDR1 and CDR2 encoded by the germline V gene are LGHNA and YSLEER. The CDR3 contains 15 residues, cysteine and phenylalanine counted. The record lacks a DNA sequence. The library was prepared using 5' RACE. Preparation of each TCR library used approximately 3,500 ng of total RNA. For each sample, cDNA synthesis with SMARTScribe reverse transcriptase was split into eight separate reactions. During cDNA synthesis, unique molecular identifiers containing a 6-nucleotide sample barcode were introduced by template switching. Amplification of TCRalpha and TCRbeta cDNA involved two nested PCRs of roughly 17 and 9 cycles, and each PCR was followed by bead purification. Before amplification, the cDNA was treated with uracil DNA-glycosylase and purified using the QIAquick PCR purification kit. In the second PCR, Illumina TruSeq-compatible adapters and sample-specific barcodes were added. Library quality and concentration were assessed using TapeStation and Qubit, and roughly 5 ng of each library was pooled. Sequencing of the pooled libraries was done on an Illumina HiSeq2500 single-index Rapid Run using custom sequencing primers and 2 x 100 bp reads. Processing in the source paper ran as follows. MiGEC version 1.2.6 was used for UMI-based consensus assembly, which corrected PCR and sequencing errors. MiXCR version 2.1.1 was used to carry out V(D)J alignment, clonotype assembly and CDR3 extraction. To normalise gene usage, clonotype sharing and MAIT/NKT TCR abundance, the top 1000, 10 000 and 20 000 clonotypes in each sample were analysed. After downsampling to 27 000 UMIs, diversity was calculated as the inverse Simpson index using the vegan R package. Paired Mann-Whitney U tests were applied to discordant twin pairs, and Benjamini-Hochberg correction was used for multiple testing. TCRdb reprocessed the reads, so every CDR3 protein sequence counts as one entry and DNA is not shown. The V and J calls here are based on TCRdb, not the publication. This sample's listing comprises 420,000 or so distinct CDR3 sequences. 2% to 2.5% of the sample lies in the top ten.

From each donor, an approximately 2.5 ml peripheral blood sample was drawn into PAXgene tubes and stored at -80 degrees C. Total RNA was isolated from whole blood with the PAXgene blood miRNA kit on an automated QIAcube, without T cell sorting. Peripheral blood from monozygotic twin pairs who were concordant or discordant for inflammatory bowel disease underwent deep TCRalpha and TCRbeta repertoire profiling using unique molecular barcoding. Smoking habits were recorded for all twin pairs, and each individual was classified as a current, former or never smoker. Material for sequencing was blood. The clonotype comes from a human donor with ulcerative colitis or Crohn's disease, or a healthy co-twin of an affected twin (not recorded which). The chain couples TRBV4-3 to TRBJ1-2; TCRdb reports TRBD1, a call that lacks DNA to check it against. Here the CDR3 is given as CASSPTIQGAHGYTF.